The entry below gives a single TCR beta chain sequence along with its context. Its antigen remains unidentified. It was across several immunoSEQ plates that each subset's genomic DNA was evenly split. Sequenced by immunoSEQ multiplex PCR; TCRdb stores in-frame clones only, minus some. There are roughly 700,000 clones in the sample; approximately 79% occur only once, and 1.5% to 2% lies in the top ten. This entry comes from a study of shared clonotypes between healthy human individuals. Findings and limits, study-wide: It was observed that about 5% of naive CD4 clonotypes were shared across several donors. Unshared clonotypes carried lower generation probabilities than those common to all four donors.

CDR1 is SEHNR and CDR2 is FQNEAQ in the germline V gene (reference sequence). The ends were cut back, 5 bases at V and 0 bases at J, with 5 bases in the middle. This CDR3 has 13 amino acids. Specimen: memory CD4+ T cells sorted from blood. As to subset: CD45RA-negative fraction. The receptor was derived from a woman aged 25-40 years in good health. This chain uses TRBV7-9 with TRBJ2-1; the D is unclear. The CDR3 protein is CASSGDSYNEQFF. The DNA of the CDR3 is TGTGCCAGCAGCGGGGACTCCTACAATGAGCAGTTCTTC.